This entry lists 20 T cell receptor beta chains sequenced from one sample in a study of beta chain features in type 1 diabetes. Since all of the isolated RNA was reverse transcribed, expressed TCRB transcripts were what got sequenced. Produced via immunoSEQ multiplex PCR; TCRdb's table is partial and in-frame only. The sample lists under 950,000 clones; 15% to 20% were seen once. Source material: naive CD4+ T cells from blood. These receptors all stem from a woman aged 18-35 years in good health.

The chain has TRBV7-9 and TRBJ2-7; D is undetermined. The CDR3 loop spans 14 amino acids. CDR1 and CDR2 (germline): SEHNR, FQNEAQ (reference sequence). Deletions cut 5 bases from V and 7 bases from J, with 18 bases between. CDR3 region: CASSISSGRDEQYF. In DNA, the CDR3 is TGTGCCAGCAGCATCTCCTCAGGAAGAGATGAGCAGTACTTC.

This clone appeared a few times. This chain joins TRBV28 and TRBJ2-7; D gene uncertain. Germline V gene lookup returns CDR1 MDHEN and CDR2 SYDVKM. V dropped 2 bases and J dropped 5 bases, with 13 bases sitting between them. This CDR3 comprises 14 residues. Here the CDR3 reads CASSLGSRRHEQYF. The DNA of the CDR3 is TGTGCCAGCAGTTTAGGGTCTCGGCGCCACGAGCAGTACTTC.

This rearrangement joins TRBV25-1 to TRBJ2-4; perhaps TRBD1 as D (6 bases). Germline CDR1 MGHDK, CDR2 SYGVNS. The V and J ends lost 1 base and 1 base respectively, with 11 bases between them. This CDR3 contains 16 residues. CDR3 in amino acids: CASSESGDIAKNIQYF. CDR3 bases: TGTGCCAGCAGTGAATCAGGGGACATTGCCAAAAACATTCAGTACTTC.

The chain joins TRBV6-5 to TRBJ2-3; either TRBD1 or TRBD2 may fit D (5 bases each). The CDR3 runs to 13 residues. V shed 7 bases and J shed 5 bases, with 13 bases lying between them. Germline assignment: CDR1 MNHEY and CDR2 SVGAGI. The CDR3 DNA sequence: TGTGCCAGCACTCGCCCGGGACGAGATACGCAGTATTTT. Translating it yields CASTRPGRDTQYF.

V usage is TRBV7-2 and J usage is TRBJ1-4; unclear D gene. CDR1 is SGHTA and CDR2 is FQGNSA in the germline V gene. The CDR3 length is 15 residues. V shed 4 bases and J shed 0 bases, with 9 bases lying between them. For the CDR3, the DNA is TGTGCCAGCAGCTCCCAGCATGCAACTAATGAAAAACTGTTTTTT. Its protein is CASSSQHATNEKLFF.

V gene TRBV28 combines with J gene TRBJ2-2; TRBD1 matches at 10 bases. Germline V gene lookup returns CDR1 MDHEN and CDR2 SYDVKM. Trimming cost V 4 bases and J 6 bases; bases outside gene matches: 8. The CDR3 spans 16 residues. The chain's CDR3 is CASSSPGTGASGELFF. DNA for the CDR3: TGTGCCAGCAGTTCTCCCGGGACAGGGGCGTCCGGGGAGCTGTTTTTT.

This sequence joins TRBV15 and TRBJ1-1; D might be TRBD1 (6 bases). V lost 0 bases to trimming and J lost 0 bases, with 14 bases between them. This CDR3 has 17 amino acids. Germline CDR1 LNHNV, CDR2 YYDKDF (reference sequence). The CDR3 protein is CATSRDRWGPLNTEAFF. The CDR3, as DNA: TGTGCCACCAGCAGAGATAGATGGGGGCCCTTGAACACTGAAGCTTTCTTT.

The chain links TRBV18 to TRBJ1-5; no clear D gene. The CDR3 runs 16 residues. V dropped 3 bases and J dropped 7 bases, with 19 bases sitting between them. Germline V lookup: CDR1 KGHSH, CDR2 LQKENI. In DNA form, the CDR3 reads TGTGCCAGCTCACCCGAGTTCGTGAGGAGTTGGCAGCCCCAGCATTTT. Translated, it gives CASSPEFVRSWQPQHF. The full variable domain, with the rest looked up from reference TRBV18 and TRBJ1-5, is NAGVMQNPRHLVRRRGQEARLRCSPMKGHSHVYWYRQLPEEGLKFMVYLQKENIIDESGMPKERFSAEFPKEGPSILRIQQVVRGDSAAYFCASSPEFVRSWQPQHFGDGTRLSIL.

The chain employs TRBV5-1 and TRBJ1-4; D possibly corresponds to TRBD1 (5 bases). Trimming stripped 1 base from V and 5 bases from J, with 15 bases between. The CDR3 sequence is 16 residues long. Per germline, CDR1 SGHRS and CDR2 YFSETQ. The CDR3 DNA reads as TGCGCCAGCAGCTTGAATCGTGGCGGACAAAATGAAAAACTGTTTTTT. This gives the protein CASSLNRGGQNEKLFF. Together with reference TRBV5-1 and TRBJ1-4, the CDR3 gives the full variable domain: KAGVTQTPRYLIKTRGQQVTLSCSPISGHRSVSWYQQTPGQGLQFLFEYFSETQRNKGNFPGRFSGRQFSNSRSEMNVSTLELGDSALYLCASSLNRGGQNEKLFFGSGTQLSVL.

The rearrangement uses TRBV18 and TRBJ2-7; TRBD1 matches at 8 bases. The V segment lost 3 bases and the J segment 6 bases; nucleotides outside the gene matches: 7. CDR1 is KGHSH, CDR2 LQKENI, per germline. The CDR3 runs to 14 residues. The CDR3 loop is CASSPVTGVGEQYF. The CDR3 nucleotides read TGTGCCAGCTCACCCGTGACAGGGGTAGGCGAGCAGTACTTC.

The rearrangement links TRBV7-2 to TRBJ1-4; no definite D call. CDR3 length equals 14 residues. V gave up 5 bases and J gave up 1 base, with 8 bases separating them. CDR1 is SGHTA, CDR2 FQGNSA, per germline. As DNA, the CDR3 is TGTGCCAGCAGCATTGACCAAACTAATGAAAAACTGTTTTTT. It yields the protein CASSIDQTNEKLFF.

This clone was counted between two and nine times. V gene TRBV7-2 combines with J gene TRBJ2-1, with no clear D. The V gene lost 1 base and the J gene lost 5 bases, with 9 bases spanning the gap. CDR3 length: 14 residues. Per germline, CDR1 SGHTA and CDR2 FQGNSA. In DNA, the CDR3 is TGTGCCAGCAGCTTAGTGTTGCGGCACAATGAGCAGTTCTTC. It yields the protein CASSLVLRHNEQFF.

The J gene is TRBJ2-5, the V gene TRBV28, with D perhaps matching TRBD1 (5 bases). The ends were cut back, 10 bases at V and 0 bases at J, with 12 bases in the middle. The germline gives CDR1 MDHEN, CDR2 SYDVKM. This CDR3 comprises 13 residues. CDR3 coding DNA: TGTGCCACGGCTCAGGGCGACCAAGAGACCCAGTACTTC. It yields the protein CATAQGDQETQYF.

This clone was recorded a few times. The identical CDR3 is also encoded by other nucleotide sequences in the sample. This sequence joins TRBV9 and TRBJ2-1; D may be TRBD2 (6 bases). The CDR3 totals 15 residues. Trimming stripped 0 bases from V and 0 bases from J, with 7 bases between. In germline, CDR1 is SGDLS, CDR2 YYNGEE. The CDR3 loop reads CASSVDGGSYNEQFF. CDR3 nucleotide sequence: TGTGCCAGCAGCGTAGACGGGGGCTCCTACAATGAGCAGTTCTTC.

The J gene is TRBJ2-1, the V gene TRBV6-6; 9 positions match TRBD2. J gave up 5 bases and V 8 bases, and 13 bases lay outside the gene matches. This CDR3 region has 16 residues. Germline V gene data show CDR1 as MNHNY and CDR2 as SVGAGI (reference sequence). CDR3 coding DNA: TGTGCCAGCGGAATTGGTGAGACTAGCGGCAACAATGAGCAGTTCTTC. It specifies CASGIGETSGNNEQFF.

To note about this clone: The same CDR3 can be traced to other DNA sequences in this sample. This chain joins TRBV29-1 and TRBJ2-1, with 9 nucleotides matching TRBD2. This CDR3 is 14 amino acids long. The germline CDR1 and CDR2 sequences are SQVTM and ANQGSEA. The trim removed 1 base at V and 3 bases at J, leaving 1 base unmatched. The CDR3 coding sequence is TGCAGCGTTGAAGGGACTAGCGTCTACAATGAGCAGTTCTTC. This codes for CSVEGTSVYNEQFF.

The chain links TRBV4-1 to TRBJ2-1; no clear D. The V end lost 1 base, the J end lost 0 bases, and 7 bases lay between the germline ends. This CDR3 contains 15 residues. Germline CDR1 is MGHRA and CDR2 is YSYEKL. In DNA form, the CDR3 reads TGCGCCAGCAGCCAAGGTTCGGCCTCCTACAATGAGCAGTTCTTC. Translated, it gives CASSQGSASYNEQFF.

This clone occurred a few times. The chain combines TRBV6-6 with TRBJ2-7, with D tentatively TRBD1 (6 bases). The CDR3 extends over 14 amino acids. V was shortened by 5 bases and J by 0 bases, with 11 bases between the two germline ends. Germline CDR1 reads MNHNY; CDR2 reads SVGAGI (reference sequence). CDR3 coding DNA: TGTGCCAGCAGTAGTACAGGGAACTCCTACGAGCAGTACTTC. Protein product: CASSSTGNSYEQYF.

There are a few counts of this clone. This chain uses TRBV7-9 with TRBJ2-5, with D tentatively TRBD2 (6 bases). Between the trimmed V and J ends, which lost 5 bases and 3 bases, there was a span of 19 bases. Germline V gives CDR1 SEHNR, CDR2 FQNEAQ (reference sequence). This CDR3 contains 16 residues. CDR3 DNA: TGTGCCAGCAGCAACGGGGGTTCGTGGCGGGAAGAGACCCAGTACTTC. Residues: CASSNGGSWREETQYF.

Note on this clone: Other DNA sequences in the same sample also yield this CDR3. The chain carries TRBV4-3 and TRBJ1-1, with unresolved D. CDR1 is LGHNA, CDR2 YSLEER, per germline. The CDR3 has 15 amino acids. V was cut by 3 bases and J by 0 bases, with 11 bases left in between. The CDR3 loop reads CASSQQVSMNTEAFF. CDR3 coding DNA: TGCGCCAGCAGCCAGCAGGTCAGCATGAACACTGAAGCTTTCTTT.